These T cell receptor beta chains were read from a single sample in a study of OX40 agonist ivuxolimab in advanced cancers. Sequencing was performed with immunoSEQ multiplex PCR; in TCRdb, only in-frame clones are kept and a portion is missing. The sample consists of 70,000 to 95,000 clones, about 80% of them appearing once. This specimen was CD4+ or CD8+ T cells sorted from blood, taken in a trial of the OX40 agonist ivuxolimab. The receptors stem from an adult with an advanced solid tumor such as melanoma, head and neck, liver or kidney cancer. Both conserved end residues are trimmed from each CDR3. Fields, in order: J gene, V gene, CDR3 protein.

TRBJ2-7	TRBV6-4	ASSEGTEGEQY
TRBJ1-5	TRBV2	ASRNPDRGKINQPQH
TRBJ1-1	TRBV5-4	ASSLAPGDMNTEAF
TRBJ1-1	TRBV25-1	ASSEYMATNTEAF
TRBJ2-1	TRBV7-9	ASSLDGRLAGGWYNEQF
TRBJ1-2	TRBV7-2	ASSLSGPGQGFYGYT
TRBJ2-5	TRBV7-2	ASSLGGQGETQY
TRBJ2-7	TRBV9	ASSANRDKYSYEQY
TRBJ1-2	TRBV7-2	ASSLRWDRVTTNYGYT
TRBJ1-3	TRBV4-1	ASSQESLASGNTIY
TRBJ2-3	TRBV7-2	ASSSSGGFTDTQY
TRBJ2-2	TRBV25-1	ASSQLGEGGTGELF
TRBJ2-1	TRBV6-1	ASSEGKRLSYNEQF
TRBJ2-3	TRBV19	ASSIPLARSTDTQY
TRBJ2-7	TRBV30	AWSASIAGVEQY
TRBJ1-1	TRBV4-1	ASSQARGTEAF
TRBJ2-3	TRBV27	ASRDPFTDTQY
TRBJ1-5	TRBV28	ASGTGLRPQH
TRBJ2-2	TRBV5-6	ASSLYGANAGELF
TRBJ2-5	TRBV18	ASSPQRRDRGETQY
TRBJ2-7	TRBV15	ATSSRDGAYEQY
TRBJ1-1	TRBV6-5	ASSQGQDGNTEAF
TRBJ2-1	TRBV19	ASRPGLAGGSSYNEQF
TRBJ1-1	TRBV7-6	ASSKGAGGNTEAF
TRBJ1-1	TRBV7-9	ASSLAGGGEAF
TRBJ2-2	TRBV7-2	ASSLVSGYNTGELF
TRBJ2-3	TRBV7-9	ASSSELTDTQY
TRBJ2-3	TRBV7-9	ASGGPESTDTQY
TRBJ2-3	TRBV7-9	ASRNIAGGRTDTQY
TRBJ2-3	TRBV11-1	ASSLVLTSGRATDTQY
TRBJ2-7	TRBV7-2	ASSSSTSTGSEQY
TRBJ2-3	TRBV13	ASSITGYLGASTDTQY
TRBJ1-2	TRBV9	ASYGGYGYT
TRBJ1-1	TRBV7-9	ASSGGDHTEAF
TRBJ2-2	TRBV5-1	ASSLGSSGELF
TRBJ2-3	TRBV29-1	SVDSQGQMAQY
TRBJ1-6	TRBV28	ASSSATYIDSPLH
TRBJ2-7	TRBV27	ASSLSLAGGYEQY
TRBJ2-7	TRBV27	ASSFKRGTYEQY
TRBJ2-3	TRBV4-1	ASSLGRAGGSTDTQY
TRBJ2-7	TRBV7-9	ASSVSPLGEQY
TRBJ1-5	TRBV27	ASSPRPRFSPQH
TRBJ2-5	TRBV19	ASSTHSTRYQETQY
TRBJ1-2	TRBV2	ASSLGQGSLEGYT
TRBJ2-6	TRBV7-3	ASSSGGANVLT
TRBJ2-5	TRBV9	ASSAPPAGVQETQY
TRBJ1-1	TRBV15	ATSFRTGGRNTEAF
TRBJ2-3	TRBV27	ASSIGGQRTDTQY
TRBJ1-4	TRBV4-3	ASSQDSGVRKLF
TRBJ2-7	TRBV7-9	ASSLQAYEQY